Each of the 9 T cell receptor beta chains below was sequenced from the same sample in a study of OX40 agonist ivuxolimab in advanced cancers. The data were produced by immunoSEQ multiplex PCR, yet TCRdb's version contains in-frame clones alone and is incomplete. The profile shows 57,000 or so clones, around 83% of them singletons. Sequenced material: CD4+ or CD8+ T cells sorted from blood, taken in a trial of the OX40 agonist ivuxolimab. The receptors stem from an adult with an advanced solid tumor such as melanoma, head and neck, liver or kidney cancer.

This clone was counted between two and nine times. The gene calls are TRBV9 and TRBJ2-2, with a tentative D call TRBD1 (5 bases). Trimming shortened V by 0 bases and J by 2 bases, and 8 bases separated the two germline ends. This CDR3 has 15 amino acids. Germline CDR1 and CDR2: SGDLS and YYNGEE. The CDR3 region is CASSVGQSNTGELFF. The DNA of the CDR3 is TGTGCCAGCAGCGTAGGACAGTCCAACACCGGGGAGCTGTTTTTT.

J is TRBJ2-4 and V is TRBV4-2, with 9 positions matching TRBD2. The J segment lost 6 bases and the V segment lost 0 bases, leaving 6 bases of the junction unmatched. This CDR3 is built from 16 residues. The germline V gene has CDR1 LGHNA and CDR2 YNFKEQ. CDR3 protein: CASSQDGRGGVNIQYF. The CDR3 nucleotides read TGTGCCAGCAGCCAAGACGGGCGGGGGGGCGTAAACATTCAGTACTTC.

The rearrangement joins TRBV5-6 to TRBJ1-2; 9 nucleotides align to TRBD1. CDR1 is SGHDT and CDR2 is YYEEEE in the germline V gene. This CDR3 is built from 12 residues. J gave up 7 bases and V 5 bases, and 3 bases lay outside the gene matches. This CDR3 is CASRTGGSGYTF. Written as DNA, the CDR3 is TGTGCCAGCAGGACAGGGGGAAGTGGCTACACCTTC.

The genes are TRBV10-3 and TRBJ1-5; D call uncertain. The CDR3 is made up of 15 amino acids. The ends were cut back, 0 bases at V and 2 bases at J, with 8 bases in the middle. Germline CDR1 ENHRY, CDR2 SYGVKD. The DNA for the CDR3 is TGTGCCATCAGTGAGTCCGAGGTCCGCAATCAGCCCCAGCATTTT. This encodes CAISESEVRNQPQHF.

The chain joins TRBV7-8 to TRBJ2-3; 7 bases are a match to TRBD1. Unmatched junction bases numbered 9, after V lost 2 bases and J lost 4 bases. The CDR3 extends over 16 amino acids. Germline V gives CDR1 SGHVS, CDR2 FQNEAQ. The CDR3 sequence: CASSLLPRDSPDTQYF. For the CDR3, the DNA is TGTGCCAGCAGCTTACTCCCTAGGGACAGTCCAGATACGCAGTATTTT. Using reference TRBV7-8 and TRBJ2-3 for the parts outside the CDR3, the full variable domain is GAGVSQSPRYKVAKRGQDVALRCDPISGHVSLFWYQQALGQGPEFLTYFQNEAQLDKSGLPSDRFFAERPEGSVSTLKIQRTQQEDSAVYLCASSLLPRDSPDTQYFGPGTRLTVL.

The chain couples TRBV2 to TRBJ1-1, with 10 bases that match TRBD1. Germline trimming cut 11 bases from V and 1 base from J; bases unmatched to any gene: 4. Germline V CDR1 and CDR2: SNHLY, FYNNEI. The CDR3 is made up of 13 amino acids. The CDR3 protein is CADWTGGNTEAFF. DNA of the CDR3: TGTGCCGATTGGACAGGGGGGAACACTGAAGCTTTCTTT.

This chain connects TRBV7-2 to TRBJ1-2, with 9 positions matching TRBD1. The germline V gene has CDR1 SGHTA and CDR2 FQGNSA. This CDR3 spans 14 amino acids. The trim removed 5 bases at V and 8 bases at J, leaving 9 bases unmatched. The CDR3 sequence: CASSTQGQGLGYTF. The CDR3 DNA is TGTGCCAGCAGCACCCAGGGACAGGGCTTAGGCTACACCTTC.

This clone came up once. The chain recombines TRBV19 with TRBJ2-3; 7 bases fit TRBD2. Germline V lookup: CDR1 LNHDA, CDR2 SQIVND (reference sequence). The CDR3 totals 15 residues. The ends lost 3 bases at V and 1 base at J; junction bases unmatched: 4. This CDR3 is CASSMGRGGTDTQYF. In DNA form, the CDR3 reads TGTGCCAGTAGTATGGGGAGGGGTGGCACAGATACGCAGTATTTT.

As concerns this clone: The same CDR3 is also encoded by other DNA sequences in this sample. The chain recombines TRBV28 with TRBJ2-7; unclear D gene. Germline V gene data show CDR1 as MDHEN and CDR2 as SYDVKM. CDR3 size: 12 residues. The ends were cut back, 5 bases at V and 0 bases at J, with 5 bases in the middle. The CDR3 loop is CASSLSSYEQYF. CDR3 sequence (DNA): TGTGCCAGCAGTCTTAGCTCCTACGAGCAGTACTTC.